This record concerns one TCR beta chain sequence. No antigen is known for it. The length of the CDR3 is 16 residues. Trimming shortened V by 3 bases and J by 1 base, and 13 bases separated the two germline ends. CDR1 is MDHEN, CDR2 SYDVKM, per germline. Profiling relied on immunoSEQ multiplex PCR, and the TCRdb table lists in-frame clones only, not all of them. The table lists around 53,000 clones, approximately 85% of them singletons. The entry originates in a study of T cell responses to AZD1222 COVID-19 vaccine. The study's findings and limits: As reported, nearly half of all spike-specific TCRs target variant regions that are unmutated. The donors showed a predominance of white British ancestry and of females, with possible underestimation of clonal diversity. At 160-218 and 743-854, vaccine-associated CD4 TCRs were dominant, and they spanned spike. Just a handful of AZD1222 recipients tested seropositive at baseline.

The chain joins TRBV28 to TRBJ1-5; D gene unclear. The receptor comes from an adult in good health. Here the sequenced sample was peripheral blood, taken on day 0 of MenACWY control vaccination. The CDR3 loop is CASSFGRQLSNQPQHF. CDR3 nucleotide sequence: TGTGCCAGCAGTTTCGGGCGCCAACTAAGCAATCAGCCCCAGCATTTT.